These 19 T cell receptor beta chains were sequenced from one sample in a study of human T cells and chemical hapten exposure. The time point was: patch test 2, 6 weeks after DPC sensitization. This sample's treatment: therapeutic diphenylcyclopropenone sensitization with weekly scalp DPC. TCRdb re-analysed the RACE reads in MiXCR, keeping a single row per CDR3 protein. Of about 82,000 distinct CDR3 sequences in the sample, under 11% are singletons; the top ten hold 5%. The sequenced sample was whole blood, obtained in connection with sensitization to the hapten diphenylcyclopropenone (DPC). The source is a woman aged 45-59 years with alopecia areata. Some clones in this sample may be carry-over from other donors' samples.

This clonotype turned up a few times. The V call is TRBV7-9, the J call TRBJ2-1; 10 nucleotides agree with TRBD2. Germline values: CDR1 SEHNR, CDR2 FQNEAQ (reference sequence). The CDR3 is 14 residues long. V was pared by 1 base and J by 9 bases, with 3 bases of the junction left unmatched. The CDR3 DNA follows: TGTGCCAGCAGCTTAGAGCGGGAGGGCCTTGAGCAGTTCTTC. This sequence encodes CASSLEREGLEQFF.

There are many counts of this clonotype. This rearrangement joins TRBV7-8 to TRBJ1-2; 9 positions agree with TRBD1. V lost 0 bases and J lost 4; bases outside the gene matches: 6. CDR1 SGHVS and CDR2 FQNEAQ come from the germline V gene. The CDR3 consists of 16 residues. The CDR3: CASSLASGQGFYGYTF. The CDR3 DNA is TGTGCCAGCAGCTTAGCGTCTGGACAGGGGTTCTATGGCTACACCTTC.

This clonotype was counted between two and nine times. CDR3 nucleotides: TGTGCCAGCTCACCCGACAGGAAGCACACTGAAGCTTTCTTT. As protein: CASSPDRKHTEAFF. The chain combines TRBV18 with TRBJ1-1, with D perhaps TRBD1 (6 bases). Between the trimmed V and J ends, which lost 3 bases and 3 bases, there was a span of 11 bases. Germline V CDR1 and CDR2: KGHSH, LQKENI. The CDR3 is 14 amino acids.

This clonotype came up many times. The chain recombines TRBV27 with TRBJ1-5; D unresolved. Germline loops: CDR1 MNHEY, CDR2 SMNVEV (reference sequence). Trimming removed 5 bases from V and 4 bases from J, with 12 bases in between. This CDR3 region has 14 residues. CDR3 region: CASSTGVGNQPQHF. CDR3 in DNA: TGTGCCAGCAGTACCGGAGTGGGAAATCAGCCCCAGCATTTT.

There are a few counts of this clonotype. The chain carries TRBV3-1 and TRBJ2-7; 11 bases line up with TRBD2. The CDR3 has 15 residues. The ends lost 3 bases at V and 3 bases at J; junction bases unmatched: 4. Germline V lookup: CDR1 LGHDT, CDR2 YNNKEL (reference sequence). The CDR3 region has the DNA TGTGCCAGCAGCCATGGGACTAGCGGACGCTACGAGCAGTACTTC. Its translation: CASSHGTSGRYEQYF.

This clonotype was observed a handful of times. The chain joins TRBV28 to TRBJ2-7; the D is unclear. Germline-derived CDR1 and CDR2 are MDHEN and SYDVKM. Trimming removed 2 bases at V and 2 bases at J, with 4 bases between. CDR3 length: 12 amino acids. CDR3 in DNA: TGTGCCAGCAGTTTAAGGCCCTACGAGCAGTACTTC. Its protein is CASSLRPYEQYF.

The sample holds a few counts of this clonotype. The chain joins TRBV6-2 or TRBV6-3 to TRBJ2-1; D is ambiguous. Germline assignment: CDR1 MNHEY and CDR2 SVGEGT. The length of the CDR3 is 13 residues. V gave up 6 bases and J gave up 10 bases, with 16 bases separating them. As DNA, the CDR3 is TGTGCCAGCAGCCCCCGCCTGCTCGGGGAGCAGTTCTTC. Amino acids: CASSPRLLGEQFF.

This rearrangement joins TRBV20-1 to TRBJ1-6, with TRBD1 as a possible D gene (5 bases). V lost 0 bases and J 8 bases, leaving 11 bases between the germline ends. In germline, CDR1 is DFQATT, CDR2 SNEGSKA (reference sequence). The CDR3 is made up of 14 amino acids. The CDR3 DNA reads TGCAGTGCTAGAGAGTTTCAGGGTTATTCACCCCTCCACTTT. This codes for CSAREFQGYSPLHF.

The table lists this clonotype with many counts. The gene calls are TRBV5-1 and TRBJ2-1; D unclear. V was cut by 2 bases and J by 5 bases, with 2 bases left in between. From germline, CDR1 is SGHRS and CDR2 YFSETQ. The CDR3 is made up of 11 amino acids. CDR3 protein: CASSFNNEQFF. DNA for the CDR3: TGCGCCAGCAGCTTCAACAATGAGCAGTTCTTC.

This clonotype showed up many times. The chain has TRBV5-1 and TRBJ1-5, with TRBD1 matching over 7 bases. Germline lookup yields CDR1 SGHRS and CDR2 YFSETQ. V was clipped by 0 bases and J by 7 bases; unmatched bases: 1. The CDR3 covers 13 residues. The chain's CDR3 is CASSLDRGQPQHF. Written as DNA, the CDR3 is TGCGCCAGCAGCTTGGACAGGGGCCAGCCCCAGCATTTT.

The chain carries TRBV7-9 and TRBJ1-1, with D uncertain. Germline CDR1 is SEHNR and CDR2 is FQNEAQ (reference sequence). The CDR3 extends over 14 amino acids. V lost 1 base and J lost 2, with 8 bases in between. The CDR3 is CASSLVRTNTEAFF. For the CDR3, the DNA is TGTGCCAGCAGCTTAGTCCGGACTAACACTGAAGCTTTCTTT. Supplemented by reference TRBV7-9 and TRBJ1-1, the full variable domain reads DTGVSQNPRHKITKRGQNVTFRCDPISEHNRLYWYRQTLGQGPEFLTYFQNEAQLEKSRLLSDRFSAERPKGSFSTLEIQRTEQGDSAMYLCASSLVRTNTEAFFGQGTRLTVV.

This chain links TRBV19 with TRBJ1-2; D not resolved. This CDR3 spans 17 amino acids. The germline V and J ends were trimmed by 7 bases and 0 bases, with 21 bases remaining between them. Germline V gives CDR1 LNHDA, CDR2 SQIVND (reference sequence). Written as DNA, the CDR3 is TGTGCCAGTATGTCGGGGTACTCATCTGACTCTAACTATGGCTACACCTTC. Translated: CASMSGYSSDSNYGYTF.

In this sample, this clonotype turned up a few times. The chain has TRBV7-9 and TRBJ2-1, with 8 bases lining up with TRBD2. The germline CDR1 and CDR2 sequences are SEHNR and FQNEAQ (reference sequence). CDR3 size: 17 residues. V was clipped by 4 bases and J by 2 bases; unmatched bases: 10. This chain's CDR3 is CASSSRGAGGTYNEQFF. CDR3 coding DNA: TGTGCCAGCAGCTCCCGGGGGGCGGGAGGCACCTACAATGAGCAGTTCTTC.

In this sample, this clonotype turned up a few times. CDR3 nucleotide sequence: TGTGCCAGCAGCTTAAGGGGACAGGGAGCAGATACGCAGTATTTT. It is translated as CASSLRGQGADTQYF. The chain has TRBV11-2 and TRBJ2-3; 9 bases agree with TRBD1. The junction had 4 bases not matched to a gene; V was cut back by 2 bases and J by 4 bases. This CDR3 region has 15 residues. Germline V gene sequence: CDR1 SGHAT, CDR2 FQNNGV.

This clonotype was observed a single time. The germline gene is not matched at one end of the junction; a read error may be the cause. CDR3 sequence reads: CASSFSVGSKNF. CDR3 nucleotide sequence: TGTGCCAGCAGCTTCTCTGTGGGGTCGAAAAATTTT. The chain joins TRBV7-9 to TRBJ1-3; the D is unclear. Germline CDR1 reads SEHNR; CDR2 reads FQNEAQ (reference sequence). The CDR3 extends over 12 amino acids.

This clonotype was detected many times. This chain links TRBV5-1 with TRBJ2-7, with TRBD1 identical over 9 bases. The V gene's germline CDR1 is SGHRS and CDR2 YFSETQ. Trimming cost V 4 bases and J 5 bases; bases outside gene matches: 10. The CDR3 consists of 15 residues. In DNA form, the CDR3 reads TGCGCCAGCAGCAAACTACAGGGGGCTACGCACGAGCAGTACTTC. Translating gives CASSKLQGATHEQYF. Looking up the rest from reference TRBV5-1 and TRBJ2-7 gives the full variable domain: KAGVTQTPRYLIKTRGQQVTLSCSPISGHRSVSWYQQTPGQGLQFLFEYFSETQRNKGNFPGRFSGRQFSNSRSEMNVSTLELGDSALYLCASSKLQGATHEQYFGPGTRLTVT.

The chain is built from TRBV4-2 and TRBJ1-5, with D unclear. CDR1 and CDR2 (germline): LGHNA, YNFKEQ. With 5 bases removed from V and 7 bases from J, the gap between germline ends came to 12 bases. This CDR3 contains 13 residues. DNA of the CDR3: TGTGCCAGCAGCAGGGATGGGAGCCAGCCCCAGCATTTT. It codes for CASSRDGSQPQHF.

There are many counts of this clonotype. CDR3: CASSLNRVTETQYF. The CDR3 region has the DNA TGTGCCAGCAGCTTAAACAGGGTTACGGAGACCCAGTACTTC. This rearrangement joins TRBV7-9 to TRBJ2-5, with TRBD1 as a possible D gene (6 bases). Germline-derived CDR1 and CDR2 are SEHNR and FQNEAQ (reference sequence). Between the trimmed V and J ends, which lost 2 bases and 5 bases, there was a span of 12 bases. CDR3 length equals 14 residues. The full variable domain, completed using reference TRBV7-9 and TRBJ2-5, is DTGVSQNPRHKITKRGQNVTFRCDPISEHNRLYWYRQTLGQGPEFLTYFQNEAQLEKSRLLSDRFSAERPKGSFSTLEIQRTEQGDSAMYLCASSLNRVTETQYFGPGTRLLVL.

This clonotype has at least ten counts. V and J are TRBV5-6 and TRBJ2-3; 14 nucleotides line up with TRBD2. From germline, CDR1 is SGHDT and CDR2 YYEEEE. This CDR3 is 17 amino acids long. The V and J ends lost 4 bases and 4 bases, in that order; junction bases with no gene match: 8. CDR3 DNA: TGTGCCAGCAGCGAAAGAGGGACTAGCGGGAGTGCAGATACGCAGTATTTT. It specifies CASSERGTSGSADTQYF.